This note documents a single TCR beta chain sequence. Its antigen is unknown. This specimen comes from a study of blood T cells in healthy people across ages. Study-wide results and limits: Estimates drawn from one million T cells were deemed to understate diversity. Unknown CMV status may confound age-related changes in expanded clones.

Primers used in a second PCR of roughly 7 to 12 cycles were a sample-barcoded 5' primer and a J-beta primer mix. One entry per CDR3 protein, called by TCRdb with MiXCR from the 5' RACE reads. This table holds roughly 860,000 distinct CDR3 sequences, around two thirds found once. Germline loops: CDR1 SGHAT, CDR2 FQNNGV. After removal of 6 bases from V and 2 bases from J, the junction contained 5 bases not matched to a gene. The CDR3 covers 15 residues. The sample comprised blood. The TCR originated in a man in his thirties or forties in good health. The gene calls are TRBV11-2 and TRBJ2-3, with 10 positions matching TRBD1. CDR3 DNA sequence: TGTGCCAGCAGGCCGACAGGGGGCTTCACAGATACGCAGTATTTT. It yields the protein CASRPTGGFTDTQYF.